A single sample gave rise to the 17 T cell receptor beta chains below, sequenced in a study of early T cells in non-severe SARS-CoV-2 infection. Each CDR3 protein is one row after TCRdb ran MiXCR on the 5' RACE reads. The sample records more than 30,000 distinct CDR3 sequences, around 7% being singletons. Sequencing used whole blood, obtained at baseline. These TCRs come from an adult who was a healthcare worker with PCR-confirmed SARS-CoV-2 infection or an uninfected control (not recorded which).

In its sample, this clonotype was seen a few times. V is TRBV28 and J is TRBJ2-1; 10 nucleotides align to TRBD2. The length of the CDR3 is 15 residues. V gave up 2 bases and J gave up 7 bases; unmatched junction bases: 5. Germline values: CDR1 MDHEN, CDR2 SYDVKM. CDR3 sequence reads: CASSLLAGVRNEQFF. The CDR3 DNA reads TGTGCCAGCAGTTTACTAGCGGGAGTTAGGAATGAGCAGTTCTTC. The entire variable domain, with the rest obtained from reference TRBV28 and TRBJ2-1, is as follows: DVKVTQSSRYLVKRTGEKVFLECVQDMDHENMFWYRQDPGLGLRLIYFSYDVKMKEKGDIPEGYSVSREKKERFSLILESASTNQTSMYLCASSLLAGVRNEQFFGPGTRLTVL.

This clonotype appeared many times. This chain connects TRBV19 to TRBJ2-1; 12 bases map to TRBD2. The V and J ends lost 3 bases and 0 bases, in that order; junction bases with no gene match: 12. This CDR3 region has 20 residues. CDR1 LNHDA and CDR2 SQIVND come from the germline V gene (reference sequence). CDR3 DNA: TGTGCCAGTAGTATTGTGGGGACTAGCGGGTGGACCAACTCCTACAATGAGCAGTTCTTC. Translation: CASSIVGTSGWTNSYNEQFF.

The chain employs TRBV5-4 and TRBJ2-7, with TRBD1 matching 8 bases. V was pared by 3 bases and J by 2 bases, with 4 bases of the junction left unmatched. Per germline, CDR1 SGHNT and CDR2 YYREEE (reference sequence). This CDR3 spans 14 amino acids. Here the CDR3 reads CASSSSTGAYEQYF. CDR3 DNA sequence: TGTGCCAGCAGCTCATCGACAGGGGCCTACGAGCAGTACTTC.

This clonotype was recorded at least ten times. This chain connects TRBV20-1 to TRBJ1-4; the match to TRBD1 covers 7 bases. The CDR3 has 14 amino acids. Germline-derived CDR1 and CDR2 are DFQATT and SNEGSKA (reference sequence). Trimming cost V 0 bases and J 7 bases; bases outside gene matches: 5. The CDR3 DNA follows: TGCAGTGCTAGAGAACAGGGGAGAATTGAAAAACTGTTTTTT. This gives the protein CSAREQGRIEKLFF.

This clonotype was observed many times. This sequence joins TRBV4-3 and TRBJ1-2; D is undetermined. V lost 1 base to trimming and J lost 4 bases, with 10 bases between them. CDR1 and CDR2 from the germline V gene are LGHNA and YSLEER. This CDR3 is 14 amino acids long. The CDR3 reads CASSQAGFAYGYTF. The CDR3 coding sequence is TGCGCCAGCAGCCAAGCTGGGTTTGCCTATGGCTACACCTTC.

This clonotype appeared many times. The J gene is TRBJ2-1, the V gene TRBV29-1, with TRBD2 as a possible D gene (6 bases). The CDR3 runs to 13 residues. Per the germline V gene, CDR1 is SQVTM and CDR2 is ANQGSEA. Trimming shortened V by 6 bases and J by 5 bases, and 14 bases separated the two germline ends. CDR3 nucleotides: TGCAGCGTCCGGGGCGGGGATCACAATGAGCAGTTCTTC. It specifies CSVRGGDHNEQFF.

This clonotype was counted at least ten times. The chain links TRBV5-1 to TRBJ1-2; D unresolved. The CDR3 has 15 amino acids. The germline gives CDR1 SGHRS, CDR2 YFSETQ. V was cut by 0 bases and J by 2 bases, with 11 bases left in between. The CDR3 is CASSLDGGENYGYTF. In DNA, the CDR3 is TGCGCCAGCAGCTTGGACGGAGGAGAGAACTATGGCTACACCTTC.

This clonotype was counted at least ten times. The chain carries TRBV12-3 or TRBV12-4 and TRBJ1-5; no clear D. V was trimmed by 4 bases and J by 1 base, leaving 5 bases between them. The CDR3 extends over 13 amino acids. CDR3 in amino acids: CASSYNSNQPQHF. The CDR3 DNA is TGTGCCAGCAGTTATAACAGCAATCAGCCCCAGCATTTT.

This clonotype was seen more than once but under ten times. This rearrangement joins TRBV29-1 to TRBJ2-5; D may be TRBD1 (6 bases). The V gene's germline CDR1 is SQVTM and CDR2 ANQGSEA. The CDR3 covers 12 residues. V shed 5 bases and J shed 5 bases, with 12 bases lying between them. CDR3 amino acids: CSVTGGAETQYF. CDR3 bases: TGCAGCGTTACTGGGGGCGCGGAGACCCAGTACTTC.

CDR3 sequence: CASSLFQQGISEGEAFF. The CDR3 region has the DNA TGTGCCAGCAGTTTATTTCAACAGGGGATATCAGAGGGGGAAGCTTTCTTT. This sequence joins TRBV27 and TRBJ1-1; 7 bases are a match to TRBD1. With 1 base clipped from V and 8 bases from J, the junction kept 16 bases outside the gene matches. The CDR3 totals 17 residues. Germline assignment: CDR1 MNHEY and CDR2 SMNVEV (reference sequence).

This clonotype was seen at least ten times. The chain employs TRBV20-1 and TRBJ2-5; no firm D call. CDR3 length equals 14 residues. Germline V gene lookup returns CDR1 DFQATT and CDR2 SNEGSKA (reference sequence). With 0 bases removed from V and 2 bases from J, the gap between germline ends came to 10 bases. CDR3 residues: CSARESAPQETQYF. Written as DNA, the CDR3 is TGCAGTGCTAGAGAGTCGGCACCACAAGAGACCCAGTACTTC.

Only a few counts were recorded for this clonotype. The V and J genes are TRBV3-1 and TRBJ1-2; TRBD1 is a possible D gene (5 bases). This CDR3 spans 15 amino acids. V lost 0 bases, J lost 0 bases, and 8 bases lay in between. In germline, CDR1 is LGHDT, CDR2 YNNKEL (reference sequence). The CDR3 bases are TGTGCCAGCAGCCAAGATTGGGGGGCTAACTATGGCTACACCTTC. Its protein product is CASSQDWGANYGYTF. Using reference TRBV3-1 and TRBJ1-2 for the parts outside the CDR3, the full variable domain is DTAVSQTPKYLVTQMGNDKSIKCEQNLGHDTMYWYKQDSKKFLKIMFSYNNKELIINETVPNRFSPKSPDKAHLNLHINSLELGDSAVYFCASSQDWGANYGYTFGSGTRLTVV.

The J gene is TRBJ2-5, the V gene TRBV21-1; TRBD2 is the table's D call, not checked against the DNA. TRBV21-1 is a documented pseudogene. The CDR3 consists of 17 residues. The CDR3 reads CASSTTSHVGEQETQYF. CDR3 sequence (DNA): TGTGCCAGCAGCACGACTAGCCACGTAGGTGAACAAGAGACCCAGTACTTC.

This clonotype was observed at least ten times. CDR3 sequence (DNA): TGTGCCAGCAGGGTAAGACTAGCGGGAGTATCCTACGAGCAGTACTTC. Its protein is CASRVRLAGVSYEQYF. The rearrangement joins TRBV2 to TRBJ2-7; 12 bases align to TRBD2. The CDR3 totals 16 residues. The germline V gene has CDR1 SNHLY and CDR2 FYNNEI. The V and J ends lost 6 bases and 1 base, in that order; junction bases with no gene match: 7.

Here the CDR3 reads CASSDGHTDTQYF. The CDR3 nucleotides read TGCGCCAGCAGCGACGGCCACACAGATACGCAGTATTTT. The V gene is TRBV5-1, the J gene TRBJ2-3, with unresolved D. Trimming stripped 4 bases from V and 2 bases from J, with 8 bases between. The germline V gene has CDR1 SGHRS and CDR2 YFSETQ. This CDR3 contains 13 residues.

The chain couples TRBV14 to TRBJ2-7; D is unresolved. The V end lost 3 bases, the J end lost 2 bases, and 8 bases lay between the germline ends. This CDR3 spans 13 amino acids. Per germline, CDR1 SGHDN and CDR2 FVKESK. The DNA of the CDR3 is TGTGCCAGCAGCCACCTAGGGCCCTACGAGCAGTACTTC. Residues: CASSHLGPYEQYF.

This clonotype was detected many times. The rearrangement joins TRBV7-2 to TRBJ2-1; 11 nucleotides align to TRBD2. Trimming at V came to 1 base and at J to 9 bases, leaving 5 bases not matched to a gene. The germline V gene has CDR1 SGHTA and CDR2 FQGNSA. This CDR3 has 15 amino acids. DNA for the CDR3: TGTGCCAGCAGCTTAGAACTAGCGGGAGTTCCTGAGCAGTTCTTC. Protein sequence: CASSLELAGVPEQFF.